This TCR beta chain was recorded in a study of PD-1 blockade in mismatch repair-deficient tumors. Study-wide background: Patients had about 13 mismatch repair-deficient cancer types and were previously treated and progressing. Broader study findings: After pembrolizumab, tumor-resident clones rose rapidly, then generally contracted before radiologic responses.

Clones were sequenced by immunoSEQ multiplex PCR, and TCRdb holds only the in-frame ones, with some missing. Of roughly 40,000 clones listed, about 85% are singletons. V was clipped by 8 bases and J by 0 bases, with 14 bases between them. This CDR3 contains 14 residues. Germline V CDR1 and CDR2: GTSNPN, SVGIG (reference sequence). For this clone: Its antigen is as yet unknown.

PCR or immunohistochemistry showed mismatch repair deficiency in every enrolled patient. A few pembrolizumab responders had their TCRs sequenced. Sequencing used peripheral blood, obtained roughly 76 weeks after starting pembrolizumab. The sequence derives from an adult with mismatch repair-deficient cancer. The V gene is TRBV30, the J gene TRBJ2-1; perhaps TRBD1 as D (6 bases). Here the CDR3 reads CAGIQGSSYNEQFF. The DNA of the CDR3 is TGTGCCGGAATACAGGGAAGCTCCTACAATGAGCAGTTCTTC.